This T cell receptor (beta chain) was captured in a study of T cell responses to AZD1222 COVID-19 vaccine. Study-level background: Combined were second doses at about 4 or about 12 weeks. General study points: Per reports, nearly half of all spike-specific TCRs target regions that are unmutated in variants. Vaccination with two AZD1222 doses was followed by a rise in Spike-specific TCR breadth and depth.

The V end lost 3 bases, the J end lost 2 bases, and 15 bases lay between the germline ends. The CDR3 runs 16 residues. Germline CDR1 is SGDLS and CDR2 is YYNGEE. Profiled with immunoSEQ multiplex PCR; TCRdb holds only in-frame clones, not every one. In the table there are roughly 170,000 clones, around 88% of which are singletons. To note about this clone: Its antigen remains unidentified.

This receptor was taken from an adult in good health. The starting material was peripheral blood, obtained on day 0 of AZD1222 vaccination. The chain is built from TRBV9 and TRBJ2-1; the D gene is possibly TRBD1 (6 bases). DNA for the CDR3: TGTGCCAGCAGCGGAGGGGGTTCGGGTGCCTACAATGAGCAGTTCTTC. Translation: CASSGGGSGAYNEQFF.